These T cell receptor beta chains were read from a single sample in a study of blood T cell repertoires in COVID-19. The data were produced by immunoSEQ multiplex PCR, yet TCRdb's version contains in-frame clones alone and is incomplete. Here the sample spans 100,000 to 150,000 clones, around 70% being singletons. Sample: peripheral blood. All receptors come from a man of 80 years or more with COVID-19, enrolled during active disease. Each CDR3 is given with its conserved first and last residue. Each record gives: CDR3 length, D gene, V gene, J gene, clone size, CDR3 protein, CDR3 DNA. A D gene is named only where the DNA matches it firmly. For some rows the clone size is stated as once, few or many, or as a class when expanded; others skip it.

>15|.|TRBV5-6|TRBJ2-7|.
CASSLIDSESYEQYF
TGTGCCAGCAGCTTAATCGACTCCGAATCCTACGAGCAGTACTTC
>16|TRBD1|TRBV2|TRBJ1-5|.
CASSDGQGVGNQPQHF
TGTGCCAGCAGCGATGGACAGGGAGTTGGAAATCAGCCCCAGCATTTT
>13|.|TRBV10-3|TRBJ1-1|.
CAIRRQMNTEAFF
TGTGCCATCAGGAGACAAATGAACACTGAAGCTTTCTTT
>14|TRBD2|TRBV7-3|TRBJ2-1|once
CASSFSGRRDEQFF
TGTGCCAGCAGCTTCAGCGGGAGAAGGGATGAGCAGTTCTTC
>16|TRBD2|TRBV5-1|TRBJ2-1|.
CASSLLTGLAGNEQFF
TGCGCCAGCAGCTTACTCACTGGACTAGCGGGTAATGAGCAGTTCTTC
>15|.|TRBV4-2|TRBJ2-1|many
CASSQGESSYNEQFF
TGTGCCAGCAGCCAAGGAGAGAGCTCCTACAATGAGCAGTTCTTC
>14|TRBD1|TRBV7-8|TRBJ2-7|.
CASSPSQGAYEQYF
TGTGCCAGCAGCCCGTCGCAGGGGGCCTACGAGCAGTACTTC
>15|TRBD1|TRBV6-5|TRBJ2-3|.
CASSYSTGTAGWQYF
TGTGCCAGCAGTTACTCGACAGGGACGGCCGGATGGCAGTATTTT
>15|.|TRBV10-3|TRBJ2-1|.
CATTGTLLHGNEQFF
TGTGCCACCACGGGTACGCTCTTGCATGGCAATGAGCAGTTCTTC
>13|.|TRBV7-8|TRBJ2-3|.
CASSPNRAVTQYF
TGTGCCAGCAGCCCTAACAGGGCAGTTACGCAGTATTTT
>14|TRBD2|TRBV6-2/TRBV6-3|TRBJ2-7|.
CASSLTSGSHEQYF
TGTGCCAGCAGTTTGACTAGCGGGAGCCACGAGCAGTACTTC
>14|.|TRBV7-9|TRBJ2-1|.
CASSRDLAWNEQFF
TGTGCCAGCAGCCGTGACTTAGCATGGAATGAGCAGTTCTTC
>11|TRBD2|TRBV14|TRBJ2-7|.
CASSPGGKQYF
TGTGCCAGCAGCCCCGGGGGGAAGCAGTACTTC
>15|.|TRBV4-3|TRBJ2-5|.
CASSQGLDYEETQYF
TGCGCCAGCAGCCAAGGGTTGGACTACGAAGAGACCCAGTACTTC
>14|.|TRBV5-1|TRBJ2-5|few
CASSLTGWGETQYF
TGCGCCAGCAGCCTGACAGGTTGGGGAGAGACCCAGTACTTC
>15|.|TRBV9|TRBJ1-6|.
CASSGGQSFNSPLHF
TGTGCCAGCAGCGGAGGACAGTCATTTAATTCACCCCTCCACTTT
>16|.|TRBV6-6|TRBJ1-4|.
CASSYSRASTNEKLFF
TGTGCCAGCAGTTACTCGAGGGCATCAACTAATGAAAAACTGTTTTTT
>15|.|TRBV7-9|TRBJ1-4|once
CASSLEQGANEKLFF
TGTGCCAGCAGCTTAGAACAGGGAGCTAATGAAAAACTGTTTTTT
>14|TRBD1|TRBV2|TRBJ1-2|.
CASTDRGRAYGYTF
TGTGCCAGCACAGACAGGGGGCGCGCCTATGGCTACACCTTC
>13|.|TRBV6-6|TRBJ1-6|once
CASSYSSRSPLHF
TGTGCCAGCAGTTACTCCTCGCGTTCACCCCTCCACTTT
>15|TRBD2|TRBV5-4|TRBJ2-5|.
CASTVGGRTGETQYF
TGTGCCAGCACGGTTGGCGGGAGGACGGGGGAGACCCAGTACTTC
>15|.|TRBV18|TRBJ1-5|.
CASSPRGVSNQPQHF
TGTGCCAGCTCACCACGGGGGGTTAGCAATCAGCCCCAGCATTTT
>16|.|TRBV10-3|TRBJ2-7|.
CAISVGLTGVRYEQYF
TGTGCCATCAGTGTAGGCTTGACGGGAGTAAGGTACGAGCAGTACTTC
>15|TRBD1|TRBV2|TRBJ1-5|.
CASNRGTGLNQPQHF
TGTGCCAGCAACCGCGGGACAGGGTTGAATCAGCCCCAGCATTTT
>16|.|TRBV15|TRBJ2-1|.
CATSLGLDSSYNEQFF
TGTGCCACCAGCCTCGGACTGGACAGCTCCTACAATGAGCAGTTCTTC
>15|.|TRBV28|TRBJ2-6|.
CASRGASSGANVLTF
TGTGCCAGCAGGGGGGCGAGCTCTGGGGCCAACGTCCTGACTTTC
>13|.|TRBV30|TRBJ2-3|.
CACSQRLADTQYF
TGTGCCTGCTCGCAGCGGTTAGCAGATACGCAGTATTTT
>13|.|TRBV29-1|TRBJ2-7|.
CSVLDQQGYEQYF
TGCAGCGTTCTGGATCAGCAGGGCTACGAGCAGTACTTC
>16|TRBD1|TRBV28|TRBJ1-4|once
CASSSGQGLTNEKLFF
TGTGCCAGCAGTTCCGGACAGGGATTGACTAATGAAAAACTGTTTTTT
>14|TRBD2|TRBV9|TRBJ2-7|.
CASSTREGRYEQYF
TGTGCCAGCAGCACACGGGAGGGCCGTTACGAGCAGTACTTC
>15|TRBD2|TRBV2|TRBJ2-3|.
CASSSRTSSTDTQYF
TGTGCCAGCAGCTCCCGGACTAGTTCCACAGATACGCAGTATTTT
>17|TRBD2|TRBV6-2/TRBV6-3|TRBJ2-7|few
CASSYTRISGRAYEQYF
TGTGCCAGCAGTTACACAAGGATTAGCGGGAGGGCCTACGAGCAGTACTTC
>14|.|TRBV19|TRBJ1-5|.
CASTRRGPDQPQHF
TGTGCCAGTACCCGGCGGGGGCCGGATCAGCCCCAGCATTTT
>14|TRBD2|TRBV5-6|TRBJ2-1|.
CASSLGGGPSEQFF
TGTGCCAGCAGCTTGGGGGGAGGGCCGTCTGAGCAGTTCTTC
>15|TRBD2|TRBV7-9|TRBJ2-7|.
CASSFAGGHPYEQYF
TGTGCCAGCAGCTTCGCGGGAGGGCACCCCTACGAGCAGTACTTC